This T cell receptor beta chain was obtained from a study of blood T cell repertoires in COVID-19. Turning to the study itself: COVID-19 samples from acute and convalescent phases originated in the United States, Italy and Spain. PBMCs, B-cell-depleted T cells, or T cells were the source of the cDNA or gDNA that made up the material.

V was shortened by 5 bases and J by 4 bases, with 16 bases between the two germline ends. Germline V gene lookup returns CDR1 KGHSH and CDR2 LQKENI. This CDR3 has 15 residues. In the original analysis: Estimates of nucleated cell counts were drawn from the amplification of reference gene primers. Sequencing was performed with immunoSEQ multiplex PCR; in TCRdb, only in-frame clones are kept and a portion is missing. The DNA gave D and trimming, while V, J and clone size come from that table. The profile covers about 33,000 clones, with around 83% appearing a single time and approximately 7% taken by the ten largest.

Sequencing was carried out using peripheral blood. The receptor was derived from a human donor in a cohort sampled during active COVID-19. The chain combines TRBV18 with TRBJ2-3, with a possible D match to TRBD2 (6 bases). CDR3 loop: CASSSLAGSADTQYF. CDR3 bases: TGTGCCAGCTCATCGTTAGCCGGGAGTGCAGATACGCAGTATTTT.